Presented here are 5 T cell receptor beta chains from one specimen sequenced in a study of T cells in Graves' hyperthyroidism and ophthalmopathy. RNA transcripts yielded amplified TCR beta CDR3 regions. First-round RT-PCR with HTBI primers amplified the TCR CDR3 region. Each CDR3 protein gets one entry after TCRdb re-called the multiplex PCR reads with MiXCR. The table has about 660,000 distinct CDR3 sequences, nearly 45% seen once. Specimen: peripheral blood or thyroid tissue (not recorded which). Every receptor here comes from an adult man with Graves' disease, either hyperthyroidism or ophthalmopathy (not recorded which).

V is TRBV7-2 and J is TRBJ2-7, with 14 bases fitting TRBD2. CDR3 length: 16 residues. Germline assignment: CDR1 SGHTA and CDR2 FQGNSA. V shed 5 bases, J shed 3 bases, and the junction held 6 bases outside the gene matches. CDR3 in amino acids: CASSTPGTSGGYEQYF. The CDR3 nucleotides read TGTGCCAGCAGCACCCCTGGGACTAGCGGGGGCTACGAGCAGTACTTC.

The V and J genes are TRBV29-1 and TRBJ1-2, with 7 positions matching TRBD1. The CDR3 loop spans 13 amino acids. From germline, CDR1 is SQVTM and CDR2 ANQGSEA. The V segment lost 3 bases and the J segment 5 bases; nucleotides outside the gene matches: 6. CDR3 in amino acids: CSVERDRDYGYTF. CDR3 DNA: TGCAGCGTTGAGCGTGACAGGGATTATGGCTACACCTTC.

This clonotype has at least ten counts. V usage is TRBV7-9 and J usage is TRBJ1-1, with D unresolved. The V and J ends lost 3 bases and 0 bases respectively, with 8 bases between them. Germline CDR1 and CDR2: SEHNR and FQNEAQ (reference sequence). CDR3 size: 14 residues. This chain's CDR3 is CASSLSNLNTEAFF. In DNA, the CDR3 is TGTGCCAGCAGCTTGTCAAACCTGAACACTGAAGCTTTCTTT.

The chain uses TRBV29-1 and TRBJ1-2; tentatively, D is TRBD1 (5 bases). This CDR3 contains 17 residues. Trimming took off 0 bases at V and 11 bases at J, with 28 bases between the two ends. Germline V gives CDR1 SQVTM, CDR2 ANQGSEA. CDR3 DNA: TGCAGCGTTGAAGATCGAACTGACAGAGAGGGACTCGGTTTGTACACCTTC. Translating it yields CSVEDRTDREGLGLYTF.

This chain connects TRBV20-1 to TRBJ2-5; a weak D match, TRBD1 (6 bases). The CDR3 is 13 amino acids. Germline V lookup: CDR1 DFQATT, CDR2 SNEGSKA (reference sequence). V was pared by 1 base and J by 9 bases, with 15 bases between. CDR3 nucleotides: TGCAGTGCTAGAGTGGCCCTAGAGGGGGCCCAGTACTTC. This codes for CSARVALEGAQYF.